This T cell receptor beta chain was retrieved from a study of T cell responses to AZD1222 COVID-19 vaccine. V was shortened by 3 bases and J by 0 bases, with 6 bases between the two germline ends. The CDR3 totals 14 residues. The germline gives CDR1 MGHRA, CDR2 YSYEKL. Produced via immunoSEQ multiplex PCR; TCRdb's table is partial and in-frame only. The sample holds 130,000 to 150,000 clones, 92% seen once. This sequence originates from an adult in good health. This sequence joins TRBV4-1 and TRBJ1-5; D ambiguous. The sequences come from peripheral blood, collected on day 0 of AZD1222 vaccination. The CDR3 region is CASSQPGSNQPQHF. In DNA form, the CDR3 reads TGCGCCAGCAGCCAGCCGGGTAGCAATCAGCCCCAGCATTTT.